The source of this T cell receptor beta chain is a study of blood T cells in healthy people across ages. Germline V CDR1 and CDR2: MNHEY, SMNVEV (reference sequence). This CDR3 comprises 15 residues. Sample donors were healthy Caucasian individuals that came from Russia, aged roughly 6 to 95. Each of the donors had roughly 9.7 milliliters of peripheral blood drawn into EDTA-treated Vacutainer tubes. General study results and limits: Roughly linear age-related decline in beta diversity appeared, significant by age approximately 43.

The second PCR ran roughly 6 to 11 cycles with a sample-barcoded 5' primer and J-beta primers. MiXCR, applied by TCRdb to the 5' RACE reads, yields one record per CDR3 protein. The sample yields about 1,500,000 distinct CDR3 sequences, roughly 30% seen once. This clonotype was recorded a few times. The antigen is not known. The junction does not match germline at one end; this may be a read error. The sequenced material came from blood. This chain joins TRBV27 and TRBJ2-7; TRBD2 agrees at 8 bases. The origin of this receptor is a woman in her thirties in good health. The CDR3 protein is CANSPTSEPGYEQYF. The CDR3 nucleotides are TGTGCCAACAGTCCGACTAGCGAGCCGGGGTACGAGCAGTACTTC.